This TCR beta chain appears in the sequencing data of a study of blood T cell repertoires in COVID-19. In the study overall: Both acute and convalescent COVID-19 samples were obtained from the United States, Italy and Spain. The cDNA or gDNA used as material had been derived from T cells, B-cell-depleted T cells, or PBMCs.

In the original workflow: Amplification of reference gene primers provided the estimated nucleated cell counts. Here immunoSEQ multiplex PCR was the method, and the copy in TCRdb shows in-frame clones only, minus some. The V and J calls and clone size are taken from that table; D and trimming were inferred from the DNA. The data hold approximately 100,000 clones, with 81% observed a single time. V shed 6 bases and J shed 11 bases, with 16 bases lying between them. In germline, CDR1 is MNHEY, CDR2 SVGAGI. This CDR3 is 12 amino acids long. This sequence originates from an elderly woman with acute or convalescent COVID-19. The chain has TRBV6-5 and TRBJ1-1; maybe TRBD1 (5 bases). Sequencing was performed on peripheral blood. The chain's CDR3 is CASRGSLGVAFF. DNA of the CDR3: TGTGCCAGCAGGGGCTCTTTAGGGGTGGCTTTCTTT.